This passage covers 14 T cell receptor beta chains from one sample sequenced in a study of response to subunit inactivated influenza vaccine. Via MiXCR, TCRdb re-called the RT-PCR reads, giving one row per CDR3 protein. The sample holds about 540,000 distinct CDR3 sequences, under 30% seen once. This sample was also put to use in a study of T cells expressing NK-cell markers. That report notes: The cDNA for TCR beta came from 5'RACE template switching with UMIs.

Sample: CD4+ T cells sorted from PBMCs, taken 11 to 12 days after vaccination. Receptors were obtained from a man in his forties or fifties who received an inactivated influenza vaccine.

This clonotype was detected a few times. The chain links TRBV2 to TRBJ2-1; 10 nucleotides align to TRBD2. CDR1 SNHLY and CDR2 FYNNEI come from the germline V gene. There are 13 residues in the CDR3. V was pared by 7 bases and J by 10 bases, with 7 bases of the junction left unmatched. CDR3 sequence (DNA): TGTGCCAGCAATCTAGCGGGAGATGGCGAGCAGTTCTTC. Encoded protein: CASNLAGDGEQFF.

The chain employs TRBV7-9 and TRBJ2-7, with D tentatively TRBD1 or TRBD2 (6 bases each). The germline gives CDR1 SEHNR, CDR2 FQNEAQ (reference sequence). Deletions cut 0 bases from V and 5 bases from J, with 11 bases between. CDR3 length: 14 amino acids. CDR3 loop: CASSLAQGGNEQYF. Here the CDR3 DNA reads TGTGCCAGCAGCTTAGCACAGGGAGGCAACGAGCAGTACTTC.

The chain is built from TRBV20-1 and TRBJ2-7; 8 bases fit TRBD1. V shed 5 bases and J 1 base; nucleotides not matched to a gene: 10. CDR1 is DFQATT, CDR2 SNEGSKA, per germline (reference sequence). The CDR3 loop spans 15 amino acids. CDR3: CSARHPTGGSYEQYF. CDR3 in DNA: TGCAGTGCTCGCCACCCCACAGGGGGGTCCTACGAGCAGTACTTC.

This clonotype was seen a few times. This chain uses TRBV6-2 or TRBV6-3 with TRBJ2-5, with no clear D. Germline values: CDR1 MNHEY, CDR2 SVGEGT. V lost 5 bases and J lost 3, with 10 bases in between. The CDR3 covers 13 residues. The CDR3 DNA reads as TGTGCCAGCAGTAGGGCCCCGGAAGAGACCCAGTACTTC. Its translation is CASSRAPEETQYF.

This clonotype was recorded a few times. The V gene is TRBV20-1, the J gene TRBJ1-1, with D possibly matching TRBD1 (6 bases). Germline CDR1 is DFQATT and CDR2 is SNEGSKA (reference sequence). CDR3 length: 14 residues. V was clipped by 6 bases and J by 3 bases, with 17 bases between them. The CDR3 bases are TGCAGTGCACTGGGACATCAAGGGGACACTGAAGCTTTCTTT. This codes for CSALGHQGDTEAFF.

This CDR3 reads CASSIWRSSGANVLTF. CDR3 nucleotides: TGTGCCAGTAGTATATGGCGTAGCTCTGGGGCCAACGTCCTGACTTTC. V and J are TRBV19 and TRBJ2-6; D is unclear. With 2 bases removed from V and 0 bases from J, the gap between germline ends came to 8 bases. Germline CDR1 LNHDA, CDR2 SQIVND (reference sequence). The CDR3 is 16 residues long.

This clonotype was picked up a small number of times. V gene TRBV5-5 combines with J gene TRBJ2-7; TRBD1 matches 10 bases. Per the germline V gene, CDR1 is SGHKS and CDR2 is YYEKEE (reference sequence). With 4 bases clipped from V and 4 bases from J, the junction kept 14 bases outside the gene matches. This CDR3 comprises 17 residues. This CDR3 is CASSRTAGTGDRYEQYF. Here the CDR3 DNA reads TGTGCCAGCAGCCGTACGGCCGGGACAGGGGATAGATACGAGCAGTACTTC. The full variable domain, its missing parts supplied by reference TRBV5-5 and TRBJ2-7, is DAGVTQSPTHLIKTRGQQVTLRCSPISGHKSVSWYQQVLGQGPQFIFQYYEKEERGRGNFPDRFSARQFPNYSSELNVNALLLGDSALYLCASSRTAGTGDRYEQYFGPGTRLTVT.

This rearrangement joins TRBV10-3 to TRBJ2-7; the D gene is possibly TRBD2 (6 bases). The V end was cut by 9 bases, the J end by 7 bases, with 19 bases between. Germline CDR1 ENHRY, CDR2 SYGVKD. The CDR3 has 13 amino acids. The CDR3 coding sequence is TGTGCCATGGCCCCTATAGCGGACGGGGAGCAGTACTTC. This translates into CAMAPIADGEQYF.

This clonotype was picked up a small number of times. The V gene is TRBV7-9, the J gene TRBJ2-2, with D unclear. The CDR3 contains 14 residues. Trimming took 5 bases from V and 6 from J, leaving 13 bases between them. CDR1 is SEHNR and CDR2 is FQNEAQ in the germline V gene (reference sequence). DNA for the CDR3: TGTGCCAGCAGCCCCAGAGCACATCCCGGGGAGCTGTTTTTT. It encodes CASSPRAHPGELFF.

This clonotype occurred a few times. This sequence joins TRBV5-5 and TRBJ1-2; 7 nucleotides agree with TRBD1. Germline V lookup: CDR1 SGHKS, CDR2 YYEKEE (reference sequence). The CDR3 spans 15 residues. V lost 0 bases and J lost 4; bases outside the gene matches: 6. The CDR3 sequence is CASSLGGQTRYGYTF. CDR3 bases: TGTGCCAGCAGCTTGGGGGGACAGACCCGCTATGGCTACACCTTC.

This clonotype has more than one count but fewer than ten. This chain uses TRBV20-1 with TRBJ2-7; D possibly corresponds to TRBD1 (5 bases). Per the germline V gene, CDR1 is DFQATT and CDR2 is SNEGSKA (reference sequence). There are 15 residues in the CDR3. Trimming removed 1 base from V and 1 base from J, with 14 bases in between. DNA of the CDR3: TGCAGTGCTAGAGGGCACAGGCCCCCATCCTACGAGCAGTACTTC. Translation gives CSARGHRPPSYEQYF.

This clonotype was counted only a few times. The chain combines TRBV11-2 with TRBJ2-7; no reliable D call. V dropped 5 bases and J dropped 6 bases, with 11 bases sitting between them. Per germline, CDR1 SGHAT and CDR2 FQNNGV. This CDR3 region has 12 residues. The CDR3 region has the DNA TGTGCCAGCAGCCCCAACCCTCTCGAGCAGTACTTC. This gives the protein CASSPNPLEQYF.

This clonotype was counted between two and nine times. The chain is built from TRBV5-1 and TRBJ2-2; 10 bases line up with TRBD2. Germline assignment: CDR1 SGHRS and CDR2 YFSETQ. The V and J ends lost 0 bases and 6 bases, in that order; junction bases with no gene match: 8. The CDR3 spans 17 residues. CDR3 sequence: CASSLGTSGISPGELFF. The CDR3 DNA is TGCGCCAGCAGCTTGGGGACTAGCGGTATATCCCCCGGGGAGCTGTTTTTT. Complete variable domain (other parts from reference TRBV5-1 and TRBJ2-2): KAGVTQTPRYLIKTRGQQVTLSCSPISGHRSVSWYQQTPGQGLQFLFEYFSETQRNKGNFPGRFSGRQFSNSRSEMNVSTLELGDSALYLCASSLGTSGISPGELFFGEGSRLTVL.

In its sample, this clonotype was seen a few times. The chain has TRBV12-3 or TRBV12-4 and TRBJ2-1; D unresolved. This CDR3 has 13 amino acids. The V and J ends lost 6 bases and 11 bases respectively, with 17 bases between them. The CDR3 coding sequence is TGTGCCAGCAGCCTCCTGGCGGTACGGCAGCAGTTCTTC. Translated: CASSLLAVRQQFF.